In this sample, the clone carrying this T cell receptor beta chain turned up many times. Antigen: not known. These data are taken from a study of type 1 regulatory T cells. The wider study: An in vitro protocol generated T-allo10, a Tr1-enriched, alloantigen-specific CD4 T cell product.

Broader study findings: Compared with non-type 1 regulatory T cells, type 1 regulatory T cells showed a more restricted TCR repertoire.

TCRdb re-analysed the reads in MiXCR, keeping a single row per CDR3 protein. In the table there are roughly 71,000 distinct CDR3 sequences, 20% to 25% of which are singletons. V lost 2 bases, J lost 0 bases, and 0 bases lay in between. This CDR3 has 13 residues. The germline gives CDR1 SGHRS, CDR2 YFSETQ. The receptor's source is a human donor in good health. The chain couples TRBV5-1 to TRBJ1-6; no definite D call. Sequenced material: cultured type 1 regulatory T (Tr1) cells, either the whole culture or a sorted fraction (not recorded which). The CDR3 loop is CASSFSYNSPLHF. For the CDR3, the DNA is TGCGCCAGCAGCTTCTCCTATAATTCACCCCTCCACTTT.